This TCR beta chain was observed in a study of graft-versus-host responses after intestinal transplantation. Study background: Recipients received multivisceral, liver-intestinal, or isolated intestinal transplants. General observations from the study: Allografts from individuals with graft-donor T cell macrochimerism displayed high graft-versus-host to host-versus-graft clonal ratios. GvH clone levels peaked in circulation, and this peak was associated with early post-transplant HvG declines. Recipient marrow showed GvH clones, some seen first in ileum or blood.

Germline V gene data show CDR1 as MNHEY and CDR2 as SVGAGI. This CDR3 spans 16 amino acids. V lost 2 bases to trimming and J lost 5 bases; unmatched junction nucleotides: 8. The data were produced by immunoSEQ multiplex PCR, yet TCRdb's version contains in-frame clones alone and is incomplete. The sample consists of tens of thousands of clones, around 87% of them appearing once. Regarding this clone: Its specificity is unknown.

This TCR was sampled from a human donor who was the organ donor for an intestinal transplant. The chain couples TRBV6-5 to TRBJ2-1; 8 bases agree with TRBD2. The sequencing here drew on unstimulated CD8+ T cells sorted from spleen or lymph node cells, taken before transplant. CDR3 sequence: CASSYDSGGFDNEQFF. The CDR3 DNA reads TGTGCCAGCAGTTACGACAGCGGGGGCTTCGACAATGAGCAGTTCTTC.